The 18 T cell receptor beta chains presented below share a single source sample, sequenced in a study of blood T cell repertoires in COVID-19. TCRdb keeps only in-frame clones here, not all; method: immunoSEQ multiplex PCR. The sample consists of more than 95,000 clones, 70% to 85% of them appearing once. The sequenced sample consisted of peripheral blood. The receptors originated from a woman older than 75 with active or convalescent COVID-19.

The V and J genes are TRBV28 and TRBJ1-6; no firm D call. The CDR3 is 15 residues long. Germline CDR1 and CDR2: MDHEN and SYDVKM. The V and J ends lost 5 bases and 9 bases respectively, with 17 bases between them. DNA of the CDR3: TGTGCCAGCAGTCCACACTTGCCGCGGGGTTCACCCCTCCACTTT. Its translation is CASSPHLPRGSPLHF. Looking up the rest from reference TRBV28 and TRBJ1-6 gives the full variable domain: DVKVTQSSRYLVKRTGEKVFLECVQDMDHENMFWYRQDPGLGLRLIYFSYDVKMKEKGDIPEGYSVSREKKERFSLILESASTNQTSMYLCASSPHLPRGSPLHFGNGTRLTVT.

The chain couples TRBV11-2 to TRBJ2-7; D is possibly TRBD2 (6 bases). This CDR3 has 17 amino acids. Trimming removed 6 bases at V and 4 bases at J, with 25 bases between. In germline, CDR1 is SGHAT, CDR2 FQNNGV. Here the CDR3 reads CASSKTGSQAGIYEQYF. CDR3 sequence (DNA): TGTGCCAGCAGTAAGACCGGTTCTCAGGCGGGGATTTACGAGCAGTACTTC.

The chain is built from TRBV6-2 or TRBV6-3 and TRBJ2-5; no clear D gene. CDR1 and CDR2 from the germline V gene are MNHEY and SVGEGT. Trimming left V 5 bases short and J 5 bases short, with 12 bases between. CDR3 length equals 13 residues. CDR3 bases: TGTGCCAGCAGTCGAAACCCACTCGAGACCCAGTACTTC. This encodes CASSRNPLETQYF.

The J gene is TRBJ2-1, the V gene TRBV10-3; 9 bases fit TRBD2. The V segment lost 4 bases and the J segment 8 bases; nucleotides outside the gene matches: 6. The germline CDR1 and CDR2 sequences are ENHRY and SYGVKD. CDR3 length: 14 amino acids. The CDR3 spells CAISGVSGRDEQFF. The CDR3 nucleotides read TGTGCCATCAGTGGGGTTAGCGGGAGAGATGAGCAGTTCTTC.

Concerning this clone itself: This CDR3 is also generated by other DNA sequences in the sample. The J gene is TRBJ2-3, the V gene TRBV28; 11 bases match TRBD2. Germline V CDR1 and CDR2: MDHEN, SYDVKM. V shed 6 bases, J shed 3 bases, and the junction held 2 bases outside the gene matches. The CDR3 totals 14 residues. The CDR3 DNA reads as TGTGCCAGCAGCTTAGCGGGAGGGACAGATACGCAGTATTTT. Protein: CASSLAGGTDTQYF.

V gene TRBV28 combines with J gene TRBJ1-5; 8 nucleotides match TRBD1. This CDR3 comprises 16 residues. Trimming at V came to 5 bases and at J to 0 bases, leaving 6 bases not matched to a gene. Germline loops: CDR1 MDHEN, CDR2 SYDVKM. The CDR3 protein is CASSGRTGPSNQPQHF. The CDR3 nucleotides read TGTGCCAGCAGTGGGCGGACAGGGCCTAGCAATCAGCCCCAGCATTTT.

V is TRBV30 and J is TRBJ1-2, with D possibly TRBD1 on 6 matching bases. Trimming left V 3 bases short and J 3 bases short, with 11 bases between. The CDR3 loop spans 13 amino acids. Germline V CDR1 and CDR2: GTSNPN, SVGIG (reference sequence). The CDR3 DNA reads TGTGCCTGGAGACCAGGGGCCGACTATGGCTACACCTTC. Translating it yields CAWRPGADYGYTF.

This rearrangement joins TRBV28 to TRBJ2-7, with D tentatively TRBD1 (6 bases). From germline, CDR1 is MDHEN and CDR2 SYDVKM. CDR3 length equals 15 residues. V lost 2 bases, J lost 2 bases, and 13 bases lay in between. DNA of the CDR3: TGTGCCAGCAGTTTAGGGGGCCCCCTCACCTACGAGCAGTACTTC. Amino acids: CASSLGGPLTYEQYF.

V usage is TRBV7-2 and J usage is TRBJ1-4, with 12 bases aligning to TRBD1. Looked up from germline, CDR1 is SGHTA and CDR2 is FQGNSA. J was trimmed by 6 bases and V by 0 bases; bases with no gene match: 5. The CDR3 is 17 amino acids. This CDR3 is CASSLAGGTGGYEKLFF. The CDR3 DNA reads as TGTGCCAGCAGCTTAGCGGGGGGGACAGGGGGCTATGAAAAACTGTTTTTT.

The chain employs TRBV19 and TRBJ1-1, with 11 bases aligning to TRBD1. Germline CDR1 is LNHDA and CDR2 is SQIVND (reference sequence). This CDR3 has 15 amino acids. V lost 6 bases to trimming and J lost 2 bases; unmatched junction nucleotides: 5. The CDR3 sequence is CASRKGQGANTEAFF. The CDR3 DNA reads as TGTGCCAGTAGAAAAGGACAGGGGGCAAACACTGAAGCTTTCTTT.

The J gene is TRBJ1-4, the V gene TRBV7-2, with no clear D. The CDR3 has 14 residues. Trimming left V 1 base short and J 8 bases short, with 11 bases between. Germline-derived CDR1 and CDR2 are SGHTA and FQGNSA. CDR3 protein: CASSLGRGREKLFF. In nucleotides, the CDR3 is TGTGCCAGCAGCTTAGGGCGGGGTCGCGAAAAACTGTTTTTT.

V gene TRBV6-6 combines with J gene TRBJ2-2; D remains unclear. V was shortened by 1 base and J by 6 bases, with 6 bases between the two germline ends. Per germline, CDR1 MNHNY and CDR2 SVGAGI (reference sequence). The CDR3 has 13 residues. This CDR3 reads CASSYLEAGELFF. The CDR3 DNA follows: TGTGCCAGCAGTTACTTAGAGGCCGGGGAGCTGTTTTTT.

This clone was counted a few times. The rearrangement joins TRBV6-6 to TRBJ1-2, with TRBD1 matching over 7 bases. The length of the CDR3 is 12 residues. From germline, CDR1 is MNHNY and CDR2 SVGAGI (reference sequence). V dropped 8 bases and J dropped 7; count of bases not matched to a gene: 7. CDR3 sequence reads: CASRMQGGGYTF. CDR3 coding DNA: TGTGCCAGCCGGATGCAGGGGGGTGGCTACACCTTC.

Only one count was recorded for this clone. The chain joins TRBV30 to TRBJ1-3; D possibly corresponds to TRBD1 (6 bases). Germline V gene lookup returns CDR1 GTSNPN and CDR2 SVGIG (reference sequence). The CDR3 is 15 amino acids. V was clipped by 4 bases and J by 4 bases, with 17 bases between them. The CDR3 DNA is TGTGCCTGGATAAATCGGGGGGCGGGCGGAAACACCATATATTTT. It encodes CAWINRGAGGNTIYF. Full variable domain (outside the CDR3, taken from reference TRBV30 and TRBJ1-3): SQTIHQWPATLVQPVGSPLSLECTVEGTSNPNLYWYRQAAGRGLQLLFYSVGIGQISSEVPQNLSASRPQDRQFILSSKKLLLSDSGFYLCAWINRGAGGNTIYFGEGSWLTVV.

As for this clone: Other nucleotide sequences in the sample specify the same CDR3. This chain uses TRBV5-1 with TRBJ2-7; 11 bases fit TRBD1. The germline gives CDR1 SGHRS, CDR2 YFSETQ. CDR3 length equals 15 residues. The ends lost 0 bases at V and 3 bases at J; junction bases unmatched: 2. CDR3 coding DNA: TGCGCCAGCAGCTTGGATGGGACAGGGGGCTACGAGCAGTACTTC. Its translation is CASSLDGTGGYEQYF.

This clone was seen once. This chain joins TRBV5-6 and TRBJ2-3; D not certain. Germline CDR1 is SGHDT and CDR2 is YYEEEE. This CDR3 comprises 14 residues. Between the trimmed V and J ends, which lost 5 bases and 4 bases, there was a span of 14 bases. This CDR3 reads CASSYTNRADTQYF. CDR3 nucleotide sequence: TGTGCCAGCAGTTACACCAACCGGGCAGATACGCAGTATTTT.

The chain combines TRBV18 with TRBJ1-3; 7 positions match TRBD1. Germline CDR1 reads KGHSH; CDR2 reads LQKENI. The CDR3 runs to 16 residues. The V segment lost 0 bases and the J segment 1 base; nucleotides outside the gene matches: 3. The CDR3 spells CASSPPGTVSGNTIYF. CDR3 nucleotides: TGTGCCAGCTCACCACCCGGGACAGTGTCTGGAAACACCATATATTTT. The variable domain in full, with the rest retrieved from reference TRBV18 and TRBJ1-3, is NAGVMQNPRHLVRRRGQEARLRCSPMKGHSHVYWYRQLPEEGLKFMVYLQKENIIDESGMPKERFSAEFPKEGPSILRIQQVVRGDSAAYFCASSPPGTVSGNTIYFGEGSWLTVV.

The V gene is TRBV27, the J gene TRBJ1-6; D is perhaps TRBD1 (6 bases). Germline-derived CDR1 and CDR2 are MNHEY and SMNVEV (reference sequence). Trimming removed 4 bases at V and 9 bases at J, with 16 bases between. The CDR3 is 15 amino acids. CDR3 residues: CASSSGQLLFSPLHF. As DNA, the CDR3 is TGTGCCAGCAGTTCCGGACAGCTCCTTTTTTCACCCCTCCACTTT.